The sequence of this T cell receptor beta chain was determined in a study of CD8+ T cells in alopecia areata. Study results and limitations: Scalp lesions, especially in alopecia totalis/universalis, had higher clonality than normal scalp.

Comments on this clone: Its antigen is as yet unknown.

RNA was extracted and reverse transcribed into cDNA as the sequencing template. Generated by immunoSEQ multiplex PCR, the TCRdb table keeps only in-frame clones and is missing some. Of tens of thousands of clones in the sample, about half were seen once. Treatment noted: oral pan-JAK inhibitor, 5-10 mg twice daily. The origin of this receptor is a human donor with alopecia areata. The input for sequencing was CD8+ T cells sorted from blood, taken at roughly week 36, from a patient treated with tofacitinib.

CDR3 in DNA: TGTGCCAGCAGCCCCGGGACGGTCCAAGAGACCCAGTACTTC. Translating it yields CASSPGTVQETQYF. The rearrangement joins TRBV5-6 to TRBJ2-5; D assignment may be TRBD1 or TRBD2 (5 bases each). This CDR3 comprises 14 residues. V dropped 4 bases and J dropped 1 base, with 11 bases sitting between them. The germline CDR1 and CDR2 sequences are SGHDT and YYEEEE.